A selection of T cell receptor beta chains follows, all from one sample in a study of shared clonotypes between healthy human individuals. Measured with immunoSEQ multiplex PCR; TCRdb has only the in-frame clones, and not every one. Here the sample spans over 1.5 million clones, around 98% being singletons. The sequenced sample was naive CD4+ T cells sorted from blood. The receptors shown here come from a man aged 25-45 years in good health. Both conserved end residues are trimmed from each CDR3. Fields, in order: J gene, V gene, CDR3 protein.

TRBJ2-3,TRBV11-2,ASSLRGAIDTQY
TRBJ2-1,TRBV18,ASSRDFYNEQF
TRBJ2-2,TRBV5-5,ASSHGTSGTNTGELF
TRBJ1-5,TRBV7-9,ASSPGLNSNQPQH
TRBJ1-5,TRBV10-1,ASSEPSYLGGSGNQPQH
TRBJ1-5,TRBV7-4,ASSLGRVCQPQH
TRBJ1-2,TRBV14,ASRGQAKRYGYT
TRBJ1-5,TRBV11-2,ASSLGLAGRGNQPQH
TRBJ2-1,TRBV7-9,ASSPYPIAGFFWDEQF
TRBJ2-4,TRBV10-1,ASSSRTKFGAKNIQY
TRBJ2-7,TRBV5-1,ASSLAEWGYEQY
TRBJ2-7,TRBV18,ASSPEDNIYEQY
TRBJ1-1,TRBV25-1,ASSEWQHNTEAF
TRBJ2-1,TRBV27,ASSSPSSGSSYNEQF
TRBJ2-3,TRBV2,ASQTSITQY
TRBJ2-7,TRBV5-1,ASTLTGGSYEQY
TRBJ2-4,TRBV30,AWSVRRDRGNIQY
TRBJ2-3,TRBV18,ASSPLAGTGSDTQY